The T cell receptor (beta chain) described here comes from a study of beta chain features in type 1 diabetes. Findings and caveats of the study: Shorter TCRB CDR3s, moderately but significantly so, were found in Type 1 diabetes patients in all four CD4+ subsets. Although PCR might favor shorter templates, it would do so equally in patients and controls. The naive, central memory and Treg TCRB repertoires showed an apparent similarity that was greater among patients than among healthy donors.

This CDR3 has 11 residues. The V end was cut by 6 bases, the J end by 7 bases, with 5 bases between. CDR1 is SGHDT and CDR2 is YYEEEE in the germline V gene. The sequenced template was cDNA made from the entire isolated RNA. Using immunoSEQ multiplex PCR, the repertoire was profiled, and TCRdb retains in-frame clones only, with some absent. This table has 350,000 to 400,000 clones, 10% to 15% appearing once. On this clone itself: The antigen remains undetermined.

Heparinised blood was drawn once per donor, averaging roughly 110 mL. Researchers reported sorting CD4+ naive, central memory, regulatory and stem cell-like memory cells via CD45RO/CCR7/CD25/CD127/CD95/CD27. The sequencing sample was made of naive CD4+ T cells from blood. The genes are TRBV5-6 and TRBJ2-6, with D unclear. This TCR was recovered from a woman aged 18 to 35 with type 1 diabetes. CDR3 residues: CASKTANVLTF. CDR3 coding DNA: TGTGCCAGCAAGACTGCCAACGTCCTGACTTTC.